This TCR beta chain appears in the sequencing data of a study of blood T cell repertoires in COVID-19. At the level of the study: Acute and convalescent COVID-19 samples came from the United States, Italy and Spain. The analysed material was cDNA or gDNA that came from T cells, B-cell-depleted T cells, or PBMCs.

In the authors' methods: Counts of nucleated cells, estimated from reference gene primer amplification, were obtained. Some clones are missing from TCRdb's copy, which holds only in-frame ones; the method was immunoSEQ multiplex PCR. V and J calls and clone size are copied from that table; D and trimming were computed from the DNA. This table holds 250,000 to 350,000 clones, 89% found once. Germline assignment: CDR1 SGHNT and CDR2 YYREEE (reference sequence). The CDR3 runs 15 residues. Trimming cost V 2 bases and J 6 bases; bases outside gene matches: 6. This chain links TRBV5-4 with TRBJ1-5; 9 nucleotides align to TRBD1. This clonotype originated in a woman aged 55 to 70 with acute or convalescent COVID-19. Sequencing input: peripheral blood. The DNA of the CDR3 is TGTGCCAGCAGCTTAGACAGGGGGGTAGGTCAGCCCCAGCATTTT. Translating it yields CASSLDRGVGQPQHF.